The rows below give T cell receptor beta chains drawn from one sample of a study of blood T cell repertoires in COVID-19. This table comes from immunoSEQ multiplex PCR, and its TCRdb copy is limited to in-frame clones, with some not included. The sample contains tens of thousands of clones, roughly 86% of which appear only once. The material sequenced was peripheral blood. All receptors derive from a woman between 45 and 65 years old with acute or convalescent COVID-19. CDR3s include the opening cysteine and the closing phenylalanine or tryptophan. The D gene is left open where the match is weak. The size entry is marked missing in some rows and otherwise reads once, few, many or a size class.

v_call: TRBV2; j_call: TRBJ1-1; d_call: TRBD1; clone_size: once; cdr3_nt: TGTGCCAGCAGTGGAGACAGGGACACTGAAGCTTTCTTT; cdr3_aa: CASSGDRDTEAFF
v_call: TRBV14; j_call: TRBJ2-7; d_call: -; clone_size: -; cdr3_nt: TGTGCCAGCAGCCAAGCTTGGGGCAGGTACGAGCAGTACTTC; cdr3_aa: CASSQAWGRYEQYF
v_call: TRBV28; j_call: TRBJ2-5; d_call: TRBD2; clone_size: -; cdr3_nt: TGTGCCAGCAGCCCCCCCCCGGGACTAAGGGGCAGAGTAGAGACCCAGTACTTC; cdr3_aa: CASSPPPGLRGRVETQYF
v_call: TRBV4-2; j_call: TRBJ2-2; d_call: -; clone_size: -; cdr3_nt: TGTGCCAGCAGCCAAGGGGCCAGGGGATATGGCGGGGAGCTGTTTTTT; cdr3_aa: CASSQGARGYGGELFF
v_call: TRBV6-2/TRBV6-3; j_call: TRBJ2-1; d_call: -; clone_size: once; cdr3_nt: TGTGCCAGCAGTTCACGAGGGCGCAATGAGCAGTTCTTC; cdr3_aa: CASSSRGRNEQFF
v_call: TRBV5-6; j_call: TRBJ1-6; d_call: -; clone_size: few; cdr3_nt: TGTGCCAGCAGCTTGACGGGTTTGGCCCTTGATATCCCCCTCCACTTT; cdr3_aa: CASSLTGLALDIPLHF
v_call: TRBV28; j_call: TRBJ2-1; d_call: TRBD2; clone_size: -; cdr3_nt: TGTGCCAGCCGACTAGCGGGACGGGGCAATGAGCAGTTCTTC; cdr3_aa: CASRLAGRGNEQFF
v_call: TRBV18; j_call: TRBJ2-1; d_call: -; clone_size: -; cdr3_nt: TGTGCCAGCTCACCAAGGACAGGAGGGAATGTGCAGTTCTTC; cdr3_aa: CASSPRTGGNVQFF
v_call: TRBV7-3; j_call: TRBJ2-7; d_call: -; clone_size: -; cdr3_nt: TGTGCCAGCAGCTTAAAGGGCGGGACCTACGAGCAGTACTTC; cdr3_aa: CASSLKGGTYEQYF
v_call: TRBV5-4; j_call: TRBJ1-1; d_call: TRBD1; clone_size: once; cdr3_nt: TGTGCCAGCAGCTTAGATGACAGGGGCACTGAAGCTTTCTTT; cdr3_aa: CASSLDDRGTEAFF
v_call: TRBV2; j_call: TRBJ1-5; d_call: -; clone_size: -; cdr3_nt: TGTGCCAGCACCGACAGCCATAGCAATCAGCCCCAGCATTTT; cdr3_aa: CASTDSHSNQPQHF
v_call: TRBV19; j_call: TRBJ1-1; d_call: -; clone_size: -; cdr3_nt: TGTGCCAGTAGTATTCAAACAGGGTATGGTGAAGCTTTCTTT; cdr3_aa: CASSIQTGYGEAFF
v_call: TRBV12-3/TRBV12-4; j_call: TRBJ1-1; d_call: -; clone_size: -; cdr3_nt: TGTGCCAGCAGCCTTACAGGTTACACTGAAGCTTTCTTT; cdr3_aa: CASSLTGYTEAFF
v_call: TRBV27; j_call: TRBJ1-1; d_call: -; clone_size: -; cdr3_nt: TGTGCCAGCAGTTTATTGAGTCTCGGGGGGGCTGAAGCTTTCTTT; cdr3_aa: CASSLLSLGGAEAFF
v_call: TRBV10-3; j_call: TRBJ1-4; d_call: -; clone_size: -; cdr3_nt: TGTGCCATCAGTGAGGTCTATCCGGAAAAACTGTTTTTT; cdr3_aa: CAISEVYPEKLFF
v_call: TRBV18; j_call: TRBJ1-4; d_call: TRBD1; clone_size: -; cdr3_nt: TGTGCCAGCTCGAGGGGGCAAGAAGAAAAACTGTTTTTT; cdr3_aa: CASSRGQEEKLFF
v_call: TRBV7-2; j_call: TRBJ2-5; d_call: -; clone_size: -; cdr3_nt: TGTGCCAGCAGCAAGGGGTCTGGAGAGACCCAGTACTTC; cdr3_aa: CASSKGSGETQYF
v_call: TRBV5-6; j_call: TRBJ1-3; d_call: TRBD1; clone_size: few; cdr3_nt: TGTGCCAGCAGCCTGTGGACAGGGGCCGGTGGAAACACCATATATTTT; cdr3_aa: CASSLWTGAGGNTIYF
v_call: TRBV5-1; j_call: TRBJ2-1; d_call: TRBD1; clone_size: few; cdr3_nt: TGCGCCAGCAGCTCGACAGGGTCCAATGAGCAGTTCTTC; cdr3_aa: CASSSTGSNEQFF
v_call: TRBV3-1/TRBV3-2; j_call: TRBJ1-3; d_call: -; clone_size: -; cdr3_nt: TGTGCCAGCAGCCAAGAGGGGGGGGCTGGAAACACCATATATTTT; cdr3_aa: CASSQEGGAGNTIYF
v_call: TRBV6-2/TRBV6-3; j_call: TRBJ1-2; d_call: TRBD1; clone_size: -; cdr3_nt: TGTGCCAGCAGTGGGCCGGGACAGGCTAACTATGGCTACACCTTC; cdr3_aa: CASSGPGQANYGYTF
v_call: TRBV30; j_call: TRBJ1-1; d_call: -; clone_size: -; cdr3_nt: TGTGCCTGGAGTGTACAGAAGAACACTGAAGCTTTCTTT; cdr3_aa: CAWSVQKNTEAFF
v_call: TRBV7-9; j_call: TRBJ2-7; d_call: TRBD1; clone_size: -; cdr3_nt: TGTGCCAGCAGCCCAGGCGACAGGGGGAACGAGCAGTACTTC; cdr3_aa: CASSPGDRGNEQYF
v_call: TRBV7-2; j_call: TRBJ2-1; d_call: TRBD2; clone_size: -; cdr3_nt: TGTGCCAGCAGCTTAACTAGCGGGAGCGCCTTCAATGAGCAGTTCTTC; cdr3_aa: CASSLTSGSAFNEQFF
v_call: TRBV28; j_call: TRBJ2-4; d_call: TRBD2; clone_size: -; cdr3_nt: TGTGCCAGCAGTGGATCACGGGAGGGGAAAAACATTCAGTACTTC; cdr3_aa: CASSGSREGKNIQYF
v_call: TRBV11-1; j_call: TRBJ2-2; d_call: TRBD1; clone_size: -; cdr3_nt: TGTGCCAGCAGCTTCGACCAGGGGGCCGGGGAGCTGTTTTTT; cdr3_aa: CASSFDQGAGELFF
v_call: TRBV19; j_call: TRBJ1-4; d_call: -; clone_size: once; cdr3_nt: TGTGCCAGTAGTATTGCGGGGATTAATGAAAAACTGTTTTTT; cdr3_aa: CASSIAGINEKLFF
v_call: TRBV5-3; j_call: TRBJ2-7; d_call: TRBD2; clone_size: once; cdr3_nt: TGTGCCAGAAGCTTGGGGCTAGCGGGAGACGAGCAGTACTTC; cdr3_aa: CARSLGLAGDEQYF
v_call: TRBV2; j_call: TRBJ1-2; d_call: TRBD1; clone_size: -; cdr3_nt: TGTGCCAGCACAGGGGGAAGTGGCTACACCTTC; cdr3_aa: CASTGGSGYTF
v_call: TRBV19; j_call: TRBJ1-3; d_call: -; clone_size: once; cdr3_nt: TGTGCCAGTAGTATTGAGAAGACAAACTCTGGAAACACCATATATTTT; cdr3_aa: CASSIEKTNSGNTIYF